The 26 T cell receptor beta chains in this list originate from one sample, sequenced in a study of blood T cell repertoires in COVID-19. TCRdb's table, derived via immunoSEQ multiplex PCR, lists solely in-frame clones and lacks some. The repertoire holds about 68,000 clones, with just under 80% as singletons. The sequencing sample was made of peripheral blood. The source of these receptors is a woman between 55 and 75 years old with acute or convalescent COVID-19.

The J gene is TRBJ1-5, the V gene TRBV18; D gene ambiguous. Looked up from germline, CDR1 is KGHSH and CDR2 is LQKENI. Trimming took 2 bases from V and 2 from J, leaving 16 bases between them. CDR3 length: 17 amino acids. In DNA, the CDR3 is TGTGCCAGCTCACCATTGGGTGCCCAAGGAGGCAATCAGCCCCAGCATTTT. It specifies CASSPLGAQGGNQPQHF.

The gene calls are TRBV28 and TRBJ2-3; 8 bases are shared with TRBD1. This CDR3 spans 14 amino acids. Trimming removed 2 bases from V and 5 bases from J; junction bases left unmatched: 3. Germline CDR1 MDHEN, CDR2 SYDVKM. For the CDR3, the DNA is TGTGCCAGCAGTTTAGGGACAGGCGTAGATACGCAGTATTTT. It specifies CASSLGTGVDTQYF.

This sequence joins TRBV18 and TRBJ2-1; 9 nucleotides line up with TRBD1. The V and J ends lost 6 bases and 9 bases, in that order; junction bases with no gene match: 9. The CDR3 is 14 residues long. Germline V CDR1 and CDR2: KGHSH, LQKENI. CDR3 DNA: TGTGCCAGCTCCTCGACAGGGGGAGGTACTGAGCAGTTCTTC. It codes for CASSSTGGGTEQFF.

This chain connects TRBV6-1 to TRBJ2-1, with D maybe TRBD2 (5 bases). Trimming took off 2 bases at V and 3 bases at J, with 14 bases between the two ends. This CDR3 contains 16 residues. The germline gives CDR1 MNHNS, CDR2 SASEGT. In DNA form, the CDR3 reads TGTGCCAGCAGTGAACGTCCTAGCATAGACTACAATGAGCAGTTCTTC. Its protein product is CASSERPSIDYNEQFF.

V is TRBV27 and J is TRBJ2-1; possible D gene TRBD2, 7 bases. CDR1 MNHEY and CDR2 SMNVEV come from the germline V gene (reference sequence). The CDR3 totals 13 residues. The V and J ends lost 10 bases and 7 bases respectively, with 17 bases between them. CDR3 in amino acids: CATRTGGGNEQFF. The CDR3 DNA sequence: TGTGCCACCCGCACGGGGGGCGGGAATGAGCAGTTCTTC.

The rearrangement joins TRBV10-3 to TRBJ1-1; D call uncertain. From germline, CDR1 is ENHRY and CDR2 SYGVKD. The CDR3 runs 16 residues. V was shortened by 0 bases and J by 7 bases, with 18 bases between the two germline ends. The CDR3 sequence: CAISESMGRVYGEAFF. CDR3 coding DNA: TGTGCCATCAGTGAGTCGATGGGGAGGGTTTACGGTGAAGCTTTCTTT.

The CDR3 is CASSETGTSMNTEAFF. CDR3 sequence (DNA): TGTGCCAGCAGTGAGACGGGAACATCCATGAACACTGAAGCTTTCTTT. The chain is built from TRBV6-4 and TRBJ1-1; D gene unclear. Germline loops: CDR1 MRHNA, CDR2 SNTAGT. The ends were cut back, 3 bases at V and 0 bases at J, with 14 bases in the middle. This CDR3 contains 16 residues.

This sequence joins TRBV3-1 (or the pseudogene TRBV3-2) and TRBJ1-4, with D perhaps TRBD1 (5 bases). Germline values: CDR1 LGHDT, CDR2 YNNKEL (reference sequence). There are 16 residues in the CDR3. Trimming removed 0 bases at V and 8 bases at J, with 16 bases between. The CDR3: CASSQDRGGGEEKLFF. CDR3 coding DNA: TGTGCCAGCAGCCAAGATCGGGGCGGCGGGGAAGAAAAACTGTTTTTT.

This clone was observed a handful of times. The chain carries TRBV7-6 and TRBJ2-7; D remains ambiguous. Germline V CDR1 and CDR2: SGHVS, FNYEAQ. V dropped 2 bases and J dropped 7 bases, with 12 bases sitting between them. This CDR3 has 13 amino acids. The CDR3 is CASSLIQASEQYF. As DNA, the CDR3 is TGTGCCAGCAGCTTAATCCAGGCCTCAGAGCAGTACTTC. Filled out from reference TRBV7-6 and TRBJ2-7, the complete variable domain reads GAGVSQSPRYKVTKRGQDVALRCDPISGHVSLYWYRQALGQGPEFLTYFNYEAQQDKSGLPNDRFSAERPEGSISTLTIQRTEQRDSAMYRCASSLIQASEQYFGPGTRLTVT.

The V gene is TRBV27, the J gene TRBJ1-1; a weak D match, TRBD1 (6 bases). The V and J ends lost 0 bases and 4 bases respectively, with 12 bases between them. Germline V lookup: CDR1 MNHEY, CDR2 SMNVEV (reference sequence). This CDR3 has 15 residues. CDR3 bases: TGTGCCAGCAGTTTATCATCAGGGGCCGGCACTGAAGCTTTCTTT. The encoded protein is CASSLSSGAGTEAFF.

This clone has only a few counts. The gene calls are TRBV3-1 (or the pseudogene TRBV3-2) and TRBJ1-6; D uncertain. CDR1 and CDR2 (germline): LGHDT, YNNKEL (reference sequence). CDR3 length equals 16 residues. Trimming took 1 base from V and 7 from J, leaving 14 bases between them. Here the CDR3 DNA reads TGTGCCAGCAGCCAAGGAGGGATCGGACTAAATTCACCCCTCCACTTT. It specifies CASSQGGIGLNSPLHF.

The J gene is TRBJ2-1, the V gene TRBV3-1 (or the pseudogene TRBV3-2); 8 nucleotides agree with TRBD1. This CDR3 contains 16 residues. Germline loops: CDR1 LGHDT, CDR2 YNNKEL (reference sequence). The V segment lost 5 bases and the J segment 10 bases; nucleotides outside the gene matches: 16. The CDR3 protein is CASSAPGTGTSGEQFF. CDR3 DNA sequence: TGTGCCAGCAGCGCCCCCGGGACAGGTACCTCGGGCGAGCAGTTCTTC.

This clone was picked up one time. The chain's CDR3 is CASRSGQTLYEQYF. The CDR3 coding sequence is TGTGCCAGCAGATCGGGACAAACCCTATACGAGCAGTACTTC. The chain has TRBV6-6 and TRBJ2-7; perhaps TRBD1 as D (6 bases). The CDR3 loop spans 14 amino acids. CDR1 is MNHNY and CDR2 is SVGAGI in the germline V gene (reference sequence). V was pared by 6 bases and J by 4 bases, with 16 bases between.

This clone showed up just once. The chain combines TRBV10-3 with TRBJ2-5; TRBD1 matches at 7 bases. V gave up 3 bases and J gave up 0 bases; unmatched junction bases: 4. Germline V gives CDR1 ENHRY, CDR2 SYGVKD. The CDR3 contains 15 residues. The CDR3 region has the DNA TGTGCCATCAGTGACAGGGGGAAATACCAAGAGACCCAGTACTTC. Encoded protein: CAISDRGKYQETQYF.

The chain links TRBV3-1 (or the pseudogene TRBV3-2) to TRBJ1-5; weak D call: TRBD1 (5 bases). The CDR3 length is 13 residues. V was trimmed by 7 bases and J by 1 base, leaving 8 bases between them. Germline CDR1 and CDR2: LGHDT and YNNKEL (reference sequence). CDR3 nucleotides: TGTGCCAGCACGGAGGGGAGCAATCAGCCCCAGCATTTT. This gives the protein CASTEGSNQPQHF.

V is TRBV6-5 and J is TRBJ1-1; 7 positions match TRBD1. With 5 bases clipped from V and 7 bases from J, the junction kept 10 bases outside the gene matches. The germline CDR1 and CDR2 sequences are MNHEY and SVGAGI. This CDR3 has 14 amino acids. The chain's CDR3 is CASSINDRVDEAFF. In DNA form, the CDR3 reads TGTGCCAGCAGTATAAACGACAGGGTCGATGAAGCTTTCTTT.

CDR3 region: CASSQDGGGRILHF. In nucleotides, the CDR3 is TGTGCCAGCAGCCAAGATGGGGGCGGGAGGATCCTCCACTTT. The chain combines TRBV3-1 (or the pseudogene TRBV3-2) with TRBJ1-6; weak D call: TRBD1 (6 bases). The germline gives CDR1 LGHDT, CDR2 YNNKEL (reference sequence). V was clipped by 0 bases and J by 15 bases, with 15 bases between them. This CDR3 contains 14 residues.

This chain joins TRBV18 and TRBJ1-1; no reliable D call. The V and J ends lost 2 bases and 0 bases respectively, with 10 bases between them. There are 15 residues in the CDR3. The germline V gene encodes CDR1 KGHSH and CDR2 LQKENI. The CDR3 loop is CASSPVSSLNTEAFF. DNA for the CDR3: TGTGCCAGCTCACCAGTTTCCTCCTTGAACACTGAAGCTTTCTTT.

The count of this clone is one. The chain joins TRBV3-1 (or the pseudogene TRBV3-2) to TRBJ2-1, with TRBD2 matching 7 bases. The CDR3 sequence is 14 residues long. Germline V gene data show CDR1 as LGHDT and CDR2 as YNNKEL (reference sequence). V lost 1 base to trimming and J lost 10 bases; unmatched junction nucleotides: 7. CDR3 amino acids: CASSQGTRALEQFF. The CDR3 region has the DNA TGTGCCAGCAGCCAAGGGACTAGAGCCCTCGAGCAGTTCTTC.

V is TRBV6-2 or TRBV6-3 and J is TRBJ2-6, with TRBD1 matching 9 bases. The germline gives CDR1 MNHEY, CDR2 SVGEGT. V lost 5 bases and J lost 2; bases outside the gene matches: 10. This CDR3 is built from 18 residues. DNA of the CDR3: TGTGCCAGCAGTGCCACCGGGACAGGGCACGCTGGGGCCAACGTCCTGACTTTC. This sequence encodes CASSATGTGHAGANVLTF.

The V gene is TRBV5-1, the J gene TRBJ1-1; 8 bases fit TRBD1. The CDR3 sequence is 15 residues long. Germline V lookup: CDR1 SGHRS, CDR2 YFSETQ. The J segment lost 1 base and the V segment lost 0 bases, leaving 2 bases of the junction unmatched. The CDR3 sequence is CASSLGTGWNTEAFF. The CDR3 DNA sequence: TGCGCCAGCAGCTTGGGGACAGGGTGGAACACTGAAGCTTTCTTT.

The gene calls are TRBV5-1 and TRBJ2-7; TRBD1 agrees at 7 bases. The CDR3 is 13 amino acids. V lost 3 bases to trimming and J lost 1 base; unmatched junction nucleotides: 1. CDR1 and CDR2 from the germline V gene are SGHRS and YFSETQ. In DNA form, the CDR3 reads TGCGCCAGCAGCTGGACAGGTTCCTACGAGCAGTACTTC. This sequence encodes CASSWTGSYEQYF.

The rearrangement uses TRBV6-5 and TRBJ1-1; perhaps TRBD1 as D (5 bases). The V end lost 2 bases, the J end lost 0 bases, and 10 bases lay between the germline ends. Germline lookup yields CDR1 MNHEY and CDR2 SVGAGI. This CDR3 has 15 amino acids. The CDR3 here is CASSYGAGLNTEAFF. In DNA form, the CDR3 reads TGTGCCAGCAGTTACGGGGCGGGGCTGAACACTGAAGCTTTCTTT.

CDR3 protein: CASSFEASSYNEQFF. As DNA, the CDR3 is TGCGCCAGCAGCTTCGAGGCTAGCTCCTACAATGAGCAGTTCTTC. This chain uses TRBV5-1 with TRBJ2-1; no definite D call. Germline-derived CDR1 and CDR2 are SGHRS and YFSETQ. V was pared by 2 bases and J by 0 bases, with 9 bases between. The CDR3 is 15 residues long.

The sample holds a few counts of this clone. The V gene is TRBV2, the J gene TRBJ2-7, with D perhaps TRBD2 (6 bases). The ends were cut back, 8 bases at V and 5 bases at J, with 13 bases in the middle. Germline loops: CDR1 SNHLY, CDR2 FYNNEI. This CDR3 has 12 residues. The CDR3 nucleotides read TGTGCCAGCGGAGGAAGGGAGGACGAGCAGTACTTC. Its translation is CASGGREDEQYF.

The V call is TRBV27, the J call TRBJ1-1; D perhaps matches TRBD1 (5 bases). Germline V gene sequence: CDR1 MNHEY, CDR2 SMNVEV (reference sequence). V dropped 3 bases and J dropped 2 bases, with 10 bases sitting between them. CDR3 length: 14 residues. The CDR3 DNA is TGTGCCAGCAGTTTCATGGGGCTTAACACTGAAGCTTTCTTT. This sequence encodes CASSFMGLNTEAFF.